Each of the 18 T cell receptor beta chains below was sequenced from the same sample in a study of tumor and adjacent non-tumor tissue in lung cancer (dated by TCRdb to between 2018 and 2020). RNA was isolated from bulk unsorted tissue, and RNA quality was assessed with a NanoDrop ND-1000 and an Agilent 2100. Library preparation was by multiplex PCR. The reads were generated on an Illumina HiSeq 2500. TCRbeta libraries were constructed through three rounds of nested PCR with primers (Table S4) according to protocols adapted from ARM-PCR. The raw public data were reprocessed by TCRdb itself: fastp quality trimming at Q25, MiXCR clonotype calling, in-frame beta chains only. CDR3 protein duplicates are merged, each entry listing the most common genes and DNA. This sample is represented by around 210,000 distinct CDR3 sequences; around 70% of them were singletons. The ten largest clones capture approximately 26% of the sample.

Sample: lung tumor tissue. The origin of the receptors is a man aged 55 to 70 with non-small cell lung cancer.

This clonotype was found many times. This chain connects TRBV20-1 to TRBJ1-5, with D unclear. The V and J ends lost 3 bases and 4 bases respectively, with 10 bases between them. The germline V gene encodes CDR1 DFQATT and CDR2 SNEGSKA (reference sequence). The CDR3 sequence is 13 residues long. The CDR3 region has the DNA TGCAGTGCTAGTCCGGACCCGAATCAGCCCCAGCATTTT. It codes for CSASPDPNQPQHF.

In regard to this clonotype: A much larger clone differs from this one at a single base, so this may be a read error. The chain joins TRBV29-1 to TRBJ1-5; no definite D call. The CDR3 has 13 amino acids. The V gene's germline CDR1 is SQVTM and CDR2 ANQGSEA. The CDR3 protein is CSVDRALHQSQHF. For the CDR3, the DNA is TGCAGCGTAGACCGCGCCCTACATCAGTCCCAGCATTTT.

A word on this clonotype: The junction and the germline gene differ at one end; a read error may be behind it. The rearrangement joins TRBV29-1 to TRBJ1-1; no firm D call. This CDR3 is built from 12 residues. Germline V CDR1 and CDR2: SQVTM, ANQGSEA. The CDR3 is CIVEGGSAEAFF. The CDR3, as DNA: TGCATCGTTGAAGGAGGATCCGCTGAGGCTTTCTTT.

For this clonotype: A read error may explain this, as a much larger clone is one base away. The rearrangement uses TRBV6-5 and TRBJ1-5; D is possibly TRBD1 (6 bases). This CDR3 spans 14 amino acids. Trimming took off 5 bases at V and 6 bases at J, with 14 bases between the two ends. Germline V gene sequence: CDR1 MNHEY, CDR2 SVGAGI. CDR3 in amino acids: CASSQGGSGQPQHF. Here the CDR3 DNA reads TGTGCCAGCAGTCAAGGGGGAAGTGGTCAGCCCCAGCATTTT.

Turning to this clonotype: A much larger clonotype is one base distant, so this may be a read error. The CDR3 DNA sequence: TGTGCCAGCAGCTCACGGCGGGCAGGGGGCGTTCAGGGTTTCTTT. Its protein is CASSSRRAGGVQGFF. The chain links TRBV5-6 to TRBJ1-1, with 8 bases identical to TRBD1. V lost 3 bases to trimming and J lost 13 bases; unmatched junction nucleotides: 17. The CDR3 is 15 residues long. Germline V gene sequence: CDR1 SGHDT, CDR2 YYEEEE.

Of note for this clonotype: Here the CDR3 omits its conserved ending phenylalanine or tryptophan, so a read error is the likely source. DNA of the CDR3: TGCAGTGCTAGATGGGGAGTAGATACGCAGTATTCT. Protein sequence: CSARWGVDTQYS. The rearrangement uses TRBV20-1 and TRBJ2-3; D might be TRBD2 (5 bases). Trimming cost V 2 bases and J 5 bases, with 8 bases left between them. Germline CDR1 DFQATT, CDR2 SNEGSKA (reference sequence). The CDR3 is 12 residues long.

For this clonotype: The conserved phenylalanine or tryptophan is not found at the CDR3 terminus, so this likely reflects a read error. The chain uses TRBV4-1 and TRBJ1-5, with D perhaps TRBD1 (6 bases). CDR3 length equals 14 residues. The V end lost 2 bases, the J end lost 3 bases, and 8 bases lay between the germline ends. Germline assignment: CDR1 MGHRA and CDR2 YSYEKL. CDR3 sequence: CASSQRTVNQPQHL. The DNA for the CDR3 is TGCGCCAGCAGCCAACGGACAGTCAATCAGCCCCAGCATTTA.

Concerning this clonotype itself: Being one base from a much bigger clone, this may be a read error. The V call is TRBV20-1, the J call TRBJ2-7; D may match TRBD1 or TRBD2 (5 bases each). CDR1 is DFQATT, CDR2 SNEGSKA, per germline (reference sequence). This CDR3 has 14 residues. The CDR3 DNA reads TGCAGTGTTAGAGCAGGGACCAAGACCTACGAGCAGTACTTC. Translating it yields CSVRAGTKTYEQYF.

A word on this clonotype: The CDR3 does not close with the conserved phenylalanine or tryptophan, likely indicating a read error. This chain joins TRBV6-1 and TRBJ2-2; D is undetermined. CDR3 length: 13 amino acids. V lost 6 bases, J lost 3 bases, and 8 bases lay in between. Germline CDR1 reads MNHNS; CDR2 reads SASEGT. CDR3 amino acids: CASRESHTGELFC. For the CDR3, the DNA is TGTGCCAGCAGAGAGTCACACACCGGGGAGCTGTTTTGT.

In regard to this clonotype: The germline gene is not matched at one end of the junction; a read error may be the cause. The J gene is TRBJ2-6, the V gene TRBV5-4; tentative D call: TRBD1 (5 bases). Per germline, CDR1 SGHNT and CDR2 YYREEE (reference sequence). This CDR3 is 14 amino acids long. The CDR3 protein is CAGSPTSGANVLTF. CDR3 DNA sequence: TGTGCCGGCAGCCCCACCTCTGGGGCCAACGTCCTGACTTTT.

Turning to this clonotype: A much bigger clone sits one base away, suggesting this may be a read error. V and J are TRBV12-3 or TRBV12-4 and TRBJ1-1; 9 bases are shared with TRBD1. The CDR3 is made up of 15 amino acids. V lost 7 bases, J lost 5 bases, and 11 bases stayed unmatched. This CDR3 reads CASTVRGTGSTEAFF. The CDR3 DNA reads TGTGCCAGCACCGTCCGCGGGACAGGGTCGACTGAAGCTTTCTTT.

This clonotype has a single count. A junction boundary mismatches the germline segment, possibly from a read error. This rearrangement joins TRBV11-2 to TRBJ1-1; no reliable D call. Per germline, CDR1 SGHAT and CDR2 FQNNGV. This CDR3 has 12 residues. In DNA, the CDR3 is TGTGCCAGCAGCCTAGATCTCACTGAATCTTTCTTT. It is translated as CASSLDLTESFF.

Note on this clonotype: This sequence may be a read error, since a much larger clone differs from it by one base. The J gene is TRBJ1-2, the V gene TRBV29-1; D perhaps matches TRBD1 (5 bases). Germline V gene data show CDR1 as SQVTM and CDR2 as ANQGSEA. The CDR3 extends over 10 amino acids. CDR3 in amino acids: CSVREAGYIF. In DNA, the CDR3 is TGCAGCGTCAGGGAGGCTGGCTACATCTTC.

In the case of this clonotype: A read error may explain this, as a much larger clone is one base away. Without the conserved terminal phenylalanine or tryptophan, this CDR3 likely stems from a read error. The rearrangement links TRBV4-1 to TRBJ2-1; 9 bases map to TRBD2. CDR3 length: 14 amino acids. Unmatched junction bases numbered 0, after V lost 1 base and J lost 5 bases. CDR1 is MGHRA, CDR2 YSYEKL, per germline. CDR3 region: CASSQGLADNEQFL. In DNA form, the CDR3 reads TGCGCCAGCAGCCAAGGACTAGCGGACAATGAGCAGTTCCTC.

This clonotype has at least ten counts. This sequence joins TRBV12-5 and TRBJ2-1; TRBD2 might be the D (6 bases). The CDR3 runs 11 residues. Trimming shortened V by 5 bases and J by 9 bases, and 8 bases separated the two germline ends. Per the germline V gene, CDR1 is LGHNT and CDR2 is FRNRAP. The CDR3 bases are TGTGCTAGTGGTGGCGGGACTGAGCAGTTCTTC. Protein: CASGGGTEQFF.

In the case of this clonotype: This may stem from a read error, because a much larger clone lies one nucleotide away. V usage is TRBV11-3 and J usage is TRBJ2-2; 10 positions match TRBD2. The germline CDR1 and CDR2 sequences are SGHNT and YENEEA. The CDR3 runs 14 residues. The CDR3 reads CACSLAGGTWELFF. The CDR3 DNA follows: TGTGCCTGCAGCTTAGCGGGGGGAACCTGGGAGCTGTTTTTT.

V gene TRBV20-1 combines with J gene TRBJ2-2; 11 bases align to TRBD2. J gave up 1 base and V 4 bases, and 8 bases lay outside the gene matches. CDR3 size: 17 residues. Germline assignment: CDR1 DFQATT and CDR2 SNEGSKA (reference sequence). As DNA, the CDR3 is TGCAGTGCTACAATAGGGACTAGCGGTCAGAACACCGGGGAGCTGTTTTTT. Residues: CSATIGTSGQNTGELFF.

On this clonotype: A read error may produce the germline difference seen at one junction end. This sequence joins TRBV12-3 or TRBV12-4 and TRBJ1-1; unclear D gene. The CDR3 sequence is 15 residues long. CDR3 in amino acids: CSSSLEAGRNTEAFF. For the CDR3, the DNA is TGTTCCAGCAGTTTAGAGGCGGGTCGGAACACTGAAGCTTTCTTT.